These 9 T cell receptor delta chains were all obtained from the same sample, sequenced in a study of gamma-delta T cells after stem cell transplantation. TCRdb fed the RT-PCR reads to CATT. The table lists 1,500 to 2,000 delta-chain clones, around 6% of them singletons. The sequenced sample was gamma-delta T cells. The origin of the receptors is a human donor. It is not recorded whose cells these are; they may come from a transplant donor.

The rearrangement joins TRDV2 to TRDJ1, with D uncertain. The germline CDR1 and CDR2 sequences are GEAIGNYY and EKD. Trimming left V 5 bases short and J 0 bases short, with 18 bases between. This CDR3 comprises 16 residues. The CDR3 DNA reads TGTGCCTGTGTGGAACTCGAAGGGGCTAACACCGATAAACTCATCTTT. Its translation: CACVELEGANTDKLIF.

The chain uses TRDV2 and TRDJ1, with D perhaps matching TRDD3 (6 bases). This CDR3 region has 17 residues. V gave up 0 bases and J gave up 2 bases, with 18 bases separating them. CDR1 is GEAIGNYY and CDR2 is EKD in the germline V gene. For the CDR3, the DNA is TGTGCCTGTGACACCGTAAGTCCGGGTACTGGGACCGATAAACTCATCTTT. Translated: CACDTVSPGTGTDKLIF.

This clone is medium-sized in the sample. A much larger clone lies one base from this, so it may be a read error. The sample has other DNA sequences that encode this CDR3 too. The J gene is TRDJ2, the V gene TRDV1; 12 bases are a match to TRDD3. The CDR3 consists of 25 residues. Germline V gives CDR1 TSWWSYY, CDR2 QGS. CDR3 nucleotides: TGTGCTCTTGGGGAAAAAGGACAGGCCTTCCTCCAAACCATACTGGGGGATACAATGACGGCACAACTCTTCTTT. It is translated as CALGEKGQAFLQTILGDTMTAQLFF.

Points on this clone: Since a far larger clone is one base different, this is likely a read error. This sample includes further DNA sequences coding for the same CDR3. The V call is TRDV1, the J call TRDJ1; the match to TRDD3 covers 9 bases. This CDR3 is 16 amino acids long. J was trimmed by 7 bases and V by 4 bases; bases with no gene match: 13. Per the germline V gene, CDR1 is TSWWSYY and CDR2 is QGS. CDR3 sequence (DNA): TGTGCTCTTGGGGCCCGGCGCGCCACTGGGGGAGCTAAACTCATCTTT. This translates into CALGARRATGGAKLIF.

V is TRDV2 and J is TRDJ1; 8 nucleotides agree with TRDD3. V was clipped by 3 bases and J by 0 bases; unmatched bases: 14. The germline V gene has CDR1 GEAIGNYY and CDR2 EKD. The CDR3 has 18 residues. The CDR3 DNA sequence: TGTGCCTGTGACTACTGGGGGGACCCCCCCCAGTACACCGATAAACTCATCTTT. Its translation: CACDYWGDPPQYTDKLIF.

As regards this clone: A far larger clone is one base from this, pointing to a likely read error. The same CDR3 also results from other DNA sequences found in this sample. The J gene is TRDJ3, the V gene TRDV1; 11 bases match TRDD3. With V trimmed by 0 bases and J by 4 bases, 26 bases remained unmatched. This CDR3 contains 26 residues. Germline V gene data show CDR1 as TSWWSYY and CDR2 as QGS. For the CDR3, the DNA is TGTGCTCTTGGGGAACTAAACATTAAACTGGGGGATAAAACTTTGACGGGCCGGTGGGACACCCGACAGATGTTTTTC. Amino acids: CALGELNIKLGDKTLTGRWDTRQMFF.

Comments on this clone: TCRdb has a much larger clone's protein, which differs at residue 5 from the translation of this DNA, likely because of a read error; what is shown is the protein translated from the DNA. The chain carries TRAV38-2/DV8 and TRDJ1; 9 positions agree with TRDD2. V was clipped by 4 bases and J by 5 bases; unmatched bases: 21. The length of the CDR3 is 19 residues. Germline CDR1 and CDR2: TSESDYY and QEAYKQQN. The CDR3 here is CAYRGPQAFLRSSIDKLIF. DNA for the CDR3: TGTGCTTATAGGGGCCCACAGGCCTTCCTACGTAGTAGTATAGATAAACTCATCTTT.

This clone was counted a few times. The CDR3 here is CAASATGLGEDTDKLIF. CDR3 DNA sequence: TGTGCAGCAAGCGCGACGGGACTGGGGGAAGACACCGATAAACTCATCTTT. The rearrangement links TRAV29/DV5 to TRDJ1, with 9 bases aligning to TRDD3. Germline V gene sequence: CDR1 NSMFDY, CDR2 ISSIKDK. The CDR3 extends over 17 amino acids. Trimming cost V 0 bases and J 0 bases; bases outside gene matches: 9.

The gene calls are TRDV2 and TRDJ2; D may be TRDD3 (6 bases). The CDR3 is made up of 15 amino acids. Trimming left V 3 bases short and J 0 bases short, with 10 bases between. Germline values: CDR1 GEAIGNYY, CDR2 EKD. This CDR3 reads CACDLLGSLTAQLFF. DNA of the CDR3: TGTGCCTGTGACTTACTGGGCTCTTTGACAGCACAACTCTTCTTT.